The entry that follows covers one T cell receptor delta chain sequence. The data derive from a study of gamma-delta chains in newborns, infants, children. Study background: Microbial exposure reportedly drives polyclonal innate γδ T cell expansion after birth.

TCRdb made new clone calls on the reads using CATT. The table shows approximately 11,000 delta-chain clones, with about 8.7% occurring only once. This CDR3 is built from 20 residues. Germline assignment: CDR1 GEAIGNYY and CDR2 EKD. J gave up 0 bases and V 0 bases, and 7 bases lay outside the gene matches. The sequenced material came from blood. The chain recombines TRDV2 with TRDJ3; 10 nucleotides agree with TRDD3. This receptor was taken from a child who was a newborn, infant or young child, either healthy, febrile or measles-vaccinated (not recorded which). In DNA form, the CDR3 reads TGTGCCTGTGACACCGGGGGGACTGGGGGATTCTCCTGGGACACCCGACAGATGTTTTTC. Amino acid sequence: CACDTGGTGGFSWDTRQMFF.